The clone carrying this T cell receptor beta chain was observed a handful of times. As yet, its antigen is unknown. This sample is drawn from a study of blood T cells in healthy people across ages. Primed by a sample-barcoded 5' primer and a J-beta primer mix, a second PCR proceeded for about 6 to 12 cycles. TCRdb reprocessed the 5' RACE reads via MiXCR and lists one record per CDR3 protein. The table has about 680,000 distinct CDR3 sequences, more than 40% seen once. Study outcomes and limitations: Both higher diversity and more naive CD4+ cells marked long-lived donors when set against aged donors.

This CDR3 has 15 amino acids. Germline V gene data show CDR1 as ENHRY and CDR2 as SYGVKD. Each donor supplied about 9.6 milliliters of peripheral blood. This clonotype originated in a woman in her fifties or sixties in good health. The genes are TRBV10-3 and TRBJ2-5; TRBD2 matches 8 bases. The end of the DNA aligns better with TRBJ2-7, so the J call may be wrong. The sample was blood. In DNA, the CDR3 is TGTGCCATCAGCCCCGGGACTAGGGTTGGGGGCGAGCAGTACTTC. It translates to CAISPGTRVGGEQYF.